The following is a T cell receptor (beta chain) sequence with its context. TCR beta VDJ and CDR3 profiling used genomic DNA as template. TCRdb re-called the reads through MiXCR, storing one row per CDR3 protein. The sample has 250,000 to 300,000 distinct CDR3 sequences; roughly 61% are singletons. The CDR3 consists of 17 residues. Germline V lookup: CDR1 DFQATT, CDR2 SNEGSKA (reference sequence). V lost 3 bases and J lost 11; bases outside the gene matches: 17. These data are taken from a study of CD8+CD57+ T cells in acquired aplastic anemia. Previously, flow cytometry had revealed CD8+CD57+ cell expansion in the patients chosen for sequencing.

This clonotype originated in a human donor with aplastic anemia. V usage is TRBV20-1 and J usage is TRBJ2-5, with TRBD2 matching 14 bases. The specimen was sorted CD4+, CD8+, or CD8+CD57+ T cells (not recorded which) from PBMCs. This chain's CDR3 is CSASPSGTSGGQDTQYF. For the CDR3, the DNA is TGCAGTGCTAGCCCCTCCGGGACTAGCGGGGGTCAAGATACGCAGTACTTC.